This T cell receptor (beta chain) was captured in a study of blood T cell repertoires in COVID-19. In the authors' workflow: Counts of nucleated cells, estimated from reference gene primer amplification, were obtained. Repertoires were generated with immunoSEQ multiplex PCR, while TCRdb's copy carries only in-frame clones and drops some. That table gives V, J and clone size, and the DNA gave D and trimming. The sample records over 55,000 clones, about four fifths being singletons. CDR1 is MNHEY and CDR2 is SVGAGI in the germline V gene. CDR3 length: 14 residues. After removal of 7 bases from V and 1 base from J, the junction contained 6 bases not matched to a gene.

The chain is built from TRBV6-5 and TRBJ1-1; TRBD1 agrees at 7 bases. Source material: peripheral blood. The receptor was derived from a man aged 45-60 years with active COVID-19. This CDR3 reads CASTATGPNTEAFF. In nucleotides, the CDR3 is TGTGCCAGCACCGCGACAGGGCCGAACACTGAAGCTTTCTTT.